The entry that follows covers one T cell receptor (beta chain) sequence. Antigen unknown. The data are from a study of T cell responses to AZD1222 COVID-19 vaccine. The V end lost 0 bases, the J end lost 7 bases, and 13 bases lay between the germline ends. There are 15 residues in the CDR3. Per germline, CDR1 SGHRS and CDR2 YFSETQ. Measured with immunoSEQ multiplex PCR; TCRdb has only the in-frame clones, and not every one. The sample includes approximately 120,000 clones, approximately 89% of them seen just once. Findings and limits, study-wide: Two AZD1222 administrations were followed by greater Spike-specific TCR breadth and depth.

The source is an adult who received the AZD1222 COVID-19 vaccine. The chain carries TRBV5-1 and TRBJ1-4, with D maybe TRBD1 (5 bases). The sequenced sample was peripheral blood, obtained 28 days after the second AZD1222 dose. The DNA for the CDR3 is TGCGCCAGCAGCTTGGAGAGCGAGGGGAGTGAAAAACTGTTTTTT. The encoded protein is CASSLESEGSEKLFF. Combining the CDR3 with reference TRBV5-1 and TRBJ1-4 gives the whole variable domain KAGVTQTPRYLIKTRGQQVTLSCSPISGHRSVSWYQQTPGQGLQFLFEYFSETQRNKGNFPGRFSGRQFSNSRSEMNVSTLELGDSALYLCASSLESEGSEKLFFGSGTQLSVL.